A selection of T cell receptor beta chains follows, all from one sample in a study of blood T cell repertoires in COVID-19. Sequencing used immunoSEQ multiplex PCR; TCRdb keeps in-frame clones, though not all of them. The sample comprises around 67,000 clones, around nine tenths of which are singletons, and approximately 20% rests with the top ten. Sequenced: peripheral blood. Source of these receptors: an elderly woman with acute or convalescent COVID-19. The CDR3 runs from the conserved cysteine through the conserved F or W. The order of the fields is J gene, V gene, clone size, D gene, CDR3 length, CDR3 DNA, CDR3 protein. The D gene is left open where the match is weak. Clone size is not always given. Where it is, it says once, few, many or a class for expanded clones.

TRBJ2-6,TRBV19,once,NA,17,TGTGCCAGTAGTATAGCTTCCAGGGGCTCCGGGGCCAACGTCCTGACTTTC,CASSIASRGSGANVLTF
TRBJ2-3,TRBV6-5,NA,TRBD2,14,TGTGCCAGCAGGCTAGCGGAGGTCACAGATACGCAGTATTTT,CASRLAEVTDTQYF
TRBJ1-2,TRBV7-2,NA,TRBD1,13,TGTGCCAGCAGCTCGCAGGACAGGGATGGCTACACCTTC,CASSSQDRDGYTF
TRBJ2-7,TRBV6-5,NA,NA,12,TGTGCCAGCAGCCCCTCGAAAGGGAGGTCGTATTTC,CASSPSKGRSYF
TRBJ2-5,TRBV3-1/TRBV3-2,NA,NA,17,TGTGCCAGCAGGGACAGGGTGAAAGCGGGGTACGGAGAGACCCAGTACTTC,CASRDRVKAGYGETQYF
TRBJ1-2,TRBV5-4,NA,NA,13,TGTGCCAGCAGCCCTGACATCTTCTATGGCTACACCTTC,CASSPDIFYGYTF
TRBJ2-5,TRBV5-6,NA,NA,14,TGTGCCAGCAGCCAATATTACGGCCAAGAGACCCAGTACTTC,CASSQYYGQETQYF
TRBJ1-5,TRBV7-2,NA,TRBD1,15,TGTGCCAGCAGCTTCCTGACAGGGATGAATCAGCCCCAGCATTTT,CASSFLTGMNQPQHF
TRBJ1-6,TRBV5-1,NA,NA,15,TGCGCCAGCAGCTTGACCGCTACGCCTAATTCACCCCTCCACTTT,CASSLTATPNSPLHF
TRBJ2-7,TRBV7-9,NA,NA,11,TGTGCCAGCAGCTTAGTTAACGAGCAGTACTTC,CASSLVNEQYF
TRBJ2-6,TRBV7-2,NA,NA,16,TGTGCCAGCAGCCTACGGGGGACCCCTGGGGCCAACGTCCTGACTTTC,CASSLRGTPGANVLTF
TRBJ1-5,TRBV19,NA,TRBD1,19,TGTGCCAGTAGTATAGGCCAAGGACAGGCGACCCCGTTGAATCAGCCCCAGCATTTT,CASSIGQGQATPLNQPQHF
TRBJ2-5,TRBV9,NA,TRBD2,18,TGTGCCAGCAGCGAGGGGACTAGCGGGGGGGTCGGTGTGGAGACCCAGTACTTC,CASSEGTSGGVGVETQYF
TRBJ1-3,TRBV5-5,few,NA,15,TGTGCCAGCAGCCCCACGGTTTCCTCTGGAAACACCATATATTTT,CASSPTVSSGNTIYF
TRBJ1-6,TRBV12-3/TRBV12-4,NA,NA,13,TGTGCCAGCAGCGTTACCGGAGATTCACCCCTCCACTTT,CASSVTGDSPLHF
TRBJ1-5,TRBV2,NA,NA,12,TGTGCCAGCCGGACAGTTAATCAGCCCCAGCATTTT,CASRTVNQPQHF
TRBJ1-4,TRBV28,NA,NA,17,TGTGCCAGCAGTTTATATATTCCCCTTAAGGGAGCCGAAAAACTGTTTTTT,CASSLYIPLKGAEKLFF
TRBJ2-1,TRBV6-2/TRBV6-3,NA,NA,12,TGTGCCAGCAGTTACTCGACGCGGGAGCAGTTCTTC,CASSYSTREQFF
TRBJ2-7,TRBV28,NA,TRBD1,16,TGTGCCAGCAGTTTCCCTGACAGGGCCCCTTCCTACGAGCAGTACTTC,CASSFPDRAPSYEQYF
TRBJ2-7,TRBV28,NA,NA,15,TGTGCCAGCAGACGACAGTTAGCCCGAACCTACGAGCAGTACTTC,CASRRQLARTYEQYF
TRBJ2-7,TRBV6-5,NA,TRBD1,14,TGTGCCAGCAGACTCGGACAGGGGGCGTACGAGCAGTACTTC,CASRLGQGAYEQYF
TRBJ2-2,TRBV27,NA,TRBD2,18,TGTGCCAGCCAAGAATTCGGACTAGCGGGAGCACGGACCGGGGAGCTGTTTTTT,CASQEFGLAGARTGELFF
TRBJ1-4,TRBV11-2,NA,TRBD1,16,TGTGCCAGCAGCTCTGGGGACAGAGCAACTAATGAAAAACTGTTTTTT,CASSSGDRATNEKLFF
TRBJ2-3,TRBV9,NA,NA,12,TGTGCCAGCAGCGTAGGAGGGTTTACGCAGTATTTT,CASSVGGFTQYF
TRBJ2-3,TRBV28,NA,TRBD2,17,TGTGCCAGCAGTCCAATGATAGCGGGGACAATCACAGATACGCAGTATTTT,CASSPMIAGTITDTQYF
TRBJ1-4,TRBV5-1,NA,NA,15,TGCGCCAGCTCCTCTTCAGGCCCTACCAATGAAAAACTGTTTTTT,CASSSSGPTNEKLFF
TRBJ2-3,TRBV10-1,NA,TRBD1,17,TGCGCCAGCAGTGAGTCGACTTTCGGGACAGCATCAGATACGCAGTATTTT,CASSESTFGTASDTQYF
TRBJ1-1,TRBV19,few,TRBD1,18,TGTGCCAGTAGTCTCCCCCTTTACAGGGGGCGTAGTAGGACTGAAGCTTTCTTT,CASSLPLYRGRSRTEAFF
TRBJ2-3,TRBV5-1,NA,NA,14,TGCGCCACCCCAGGGCCCCATAGCACAGATACGCAGTATTTT,CATPGPHSTDTQYF
TRBJ1-2,TRBV2,NA,NA,13,TGTGCCAGCAGCACAGAGGACATCTCTGGCTACACCTTC,CASSTEDISGYTF
TRBJ2-6,TRBV11-1,NA,NA,15,TGTGCCAGCAACCCTGGCCGCTCTGGGGCCAACGTCCTGACTTTC,CASNPGRSGANVLTF
TRBJ1-4,TRBV5-1,NA,NA,14,TGCGCCAGCAGCTTGACACGGGGAGACGAAAAACTGTTTTTT,CASSLTRGDEKLFF
TRBJ2-3,TRBV29-1,NA,TRBD1,11,TGCAGCGTAGGGACAGAAGATACGCAGTATTTT,CSVGTEDTQYF
TRBJ1-6,TRBV2,NA,NA,14,TGTGCCAGCAGTACAGAAAAGAGGGGGTCACCCCTCCACTTT,CASSTEKRGSPLHF
TRBJ1-2,TRBV5-6,few,TRBD1,16,TGTGCCAGCAGCTTTTCGGGGACAGGAACCACTATGAGCTACACCTTC,CASSFSGTGTTMSYTF
TRBJ2-6,TRBV18,NA,TRBD1,18,TGTGCCAGCTCACCGACCGGACAGGGGGCGTGGGGGGCCAACGTCCTGACTTTC,CASSPTGQGAWGANVLTF
TRBJ1-2,TRBV6-5,NA,NA,13,TGTGCCAGCAGGGGGCGGGGGGTGAGCGGCTACACCTTC,CASRGRGVSGYTF
TRBJ1-2,TRBV28,NA,NA,12,TGTGCCAGCAGTTCAGGGGCATTAGGCTACACCTTC,CASSSGALGYTF
TRBJ2-3,TRBV6-2/TRBV6-3,NA,TRBD2,16,TGTGCCAGCAGCCGAAGACTAGCGGGAGCCCCAGATACGCAGTATTTT,CASSRRLAGAPDTQYF
TRBJ2-1,TRBV14,NA,NA,14,TGTGCCAGCAGCCATGTGCCGGGGAACAATGAGCAGTTCTTC,CASSHVPGNNEQFF
TRBJ1-2,TRBV7-2,NA,NA,14,TGTGCCAGCAGCTTCTACAGGGCCGACTATGGCTACACCTTC,CASSFYRADYGYTF
TRBJ1-5,TRBV6-6,NA,NA,13,TGTGCCAGCAGTCCAGGGGCCAATCAGCCCCAGCATTTT,CASSPGANQPQHF
TRBJ2-1,TRBV5-1,once,TRBD2,16,TGCGCCAGCAGCTTGGGGGTGGGACTAAATGACAATGAGCAGTTCTTC,CASSLGVGLNDNEQFF